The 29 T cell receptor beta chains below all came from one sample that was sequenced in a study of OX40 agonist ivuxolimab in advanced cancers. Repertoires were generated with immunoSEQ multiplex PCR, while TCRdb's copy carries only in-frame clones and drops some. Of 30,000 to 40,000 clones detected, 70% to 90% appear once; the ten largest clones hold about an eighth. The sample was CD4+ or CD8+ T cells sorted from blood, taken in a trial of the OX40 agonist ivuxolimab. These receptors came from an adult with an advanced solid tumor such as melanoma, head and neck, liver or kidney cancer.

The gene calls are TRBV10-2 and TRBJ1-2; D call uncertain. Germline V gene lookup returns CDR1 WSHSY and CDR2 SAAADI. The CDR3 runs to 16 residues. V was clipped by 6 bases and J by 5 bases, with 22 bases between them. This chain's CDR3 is CASSHTASGDWYGYTF. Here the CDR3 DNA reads TGCGCCAGCAGCCACACAGCAAGCGGAGATTGGTATGGCTACACCTTC.

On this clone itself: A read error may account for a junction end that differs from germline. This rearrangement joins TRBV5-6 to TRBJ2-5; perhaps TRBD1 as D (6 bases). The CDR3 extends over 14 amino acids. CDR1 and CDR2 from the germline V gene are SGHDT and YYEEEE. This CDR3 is CTSSTPDSSETQYF. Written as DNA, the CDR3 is TGTACCAGCAGCACCCCGGACAGTTCCGAGACCCAGTACTTC.

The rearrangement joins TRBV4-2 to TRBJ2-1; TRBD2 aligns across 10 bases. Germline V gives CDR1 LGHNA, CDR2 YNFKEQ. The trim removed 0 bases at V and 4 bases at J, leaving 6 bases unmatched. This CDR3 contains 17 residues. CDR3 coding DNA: TGTGCCAGCAGCCAAGATGAACTAGCGGGAATGTACAATGAGCAGTTCTTC. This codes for CASSQDELAGMYNEQFF.

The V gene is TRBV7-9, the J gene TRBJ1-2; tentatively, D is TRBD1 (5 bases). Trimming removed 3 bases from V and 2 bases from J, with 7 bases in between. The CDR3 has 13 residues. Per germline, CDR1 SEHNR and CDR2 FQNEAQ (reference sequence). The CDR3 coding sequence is TGTGCCAGCAGCTTTCCAGGGAACTATGGCTACACCTTC. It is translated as CASSFPGNYGYTF.

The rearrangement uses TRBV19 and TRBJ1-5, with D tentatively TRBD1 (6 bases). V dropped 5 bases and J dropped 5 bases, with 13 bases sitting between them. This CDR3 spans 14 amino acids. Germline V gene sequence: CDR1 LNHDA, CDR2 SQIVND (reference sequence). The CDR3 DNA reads TGTGCCAGTAGTCCTTGGGACATACATCAGCCCCAGCATTTT. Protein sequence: CASSPWDIHQPQHF.

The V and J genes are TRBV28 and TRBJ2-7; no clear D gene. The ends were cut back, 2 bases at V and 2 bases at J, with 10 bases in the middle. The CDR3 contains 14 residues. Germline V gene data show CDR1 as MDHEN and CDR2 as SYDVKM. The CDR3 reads CASSLKGTAYEQYF. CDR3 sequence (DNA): TGTGCCAGCAGTTTAAAGGGTACCGCCTACGAGCAGTACTTC.

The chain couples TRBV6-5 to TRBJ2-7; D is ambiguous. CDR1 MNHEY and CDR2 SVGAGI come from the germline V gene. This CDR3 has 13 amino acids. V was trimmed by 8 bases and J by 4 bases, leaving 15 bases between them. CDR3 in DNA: TGTGCCAGCTCCGGGCCTTTCATGTACGAGCAGTACTTC. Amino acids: CASSGPFMYEQYF.

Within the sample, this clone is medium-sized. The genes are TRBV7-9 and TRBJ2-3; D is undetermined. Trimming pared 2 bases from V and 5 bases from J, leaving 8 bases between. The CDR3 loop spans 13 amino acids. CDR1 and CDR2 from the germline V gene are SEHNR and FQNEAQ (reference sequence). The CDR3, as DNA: TGTGCCAGCAGCTTAATCATAAAAGATACGCAGTATTTT. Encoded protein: CASSLIIKDTQYF.

The CDR3 loop reads CASSEGHAEETQYF. The CDR3 coding sequence is TGTGCCAGCAGCGAGGGGCATGCGGAGGAGACCCAGTACTTC. The gene calls are TRBV28 and TRBJ2-5, with D perhaps being TRBD1 or TRBD2 (5 bases each). Germline CDR1 reads MDHEN; CDR2 reads SYDVKM. This CDR3 is 14 amino acids long. The V end lost 6 bases, the J end lost 5 bases, and 16 bases lay between the germline ends.

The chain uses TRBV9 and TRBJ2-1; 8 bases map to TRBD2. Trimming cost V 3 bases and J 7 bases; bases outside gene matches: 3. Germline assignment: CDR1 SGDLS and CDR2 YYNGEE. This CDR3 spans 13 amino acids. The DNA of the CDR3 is TGTGCCAGCAGCGCCGGGAGGGAGAATGAGCAGTTCTTC. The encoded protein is CASSAGRENEQFF. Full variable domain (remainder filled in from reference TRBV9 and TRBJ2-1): DSGVTQTPKHLITATGQRVTLRCSPRSGDLSVYWYQQSLDQGLQFLIQYYNGEERAKGNILERFSAQQFPDLHSELNLSSLELGDSALYFCASSAGRENEQFFGPGTRLTVL.

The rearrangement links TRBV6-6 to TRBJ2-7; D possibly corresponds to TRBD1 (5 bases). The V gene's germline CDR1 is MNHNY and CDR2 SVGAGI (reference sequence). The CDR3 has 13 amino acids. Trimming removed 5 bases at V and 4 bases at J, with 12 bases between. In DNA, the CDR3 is TGTGCCAGCAGTGGTACTTCAGGGTACGAGCAGTACTTC. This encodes CASSGTSGYEQYF.

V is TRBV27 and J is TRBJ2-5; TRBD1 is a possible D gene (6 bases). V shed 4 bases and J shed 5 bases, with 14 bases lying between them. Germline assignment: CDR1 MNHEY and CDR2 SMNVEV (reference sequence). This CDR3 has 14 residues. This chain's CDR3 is CASSSLYQGETQYF. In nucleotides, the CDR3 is TGTGCCAGCAGTTCTCTTTACCAGGGGGAGACCCAGTACTTC.

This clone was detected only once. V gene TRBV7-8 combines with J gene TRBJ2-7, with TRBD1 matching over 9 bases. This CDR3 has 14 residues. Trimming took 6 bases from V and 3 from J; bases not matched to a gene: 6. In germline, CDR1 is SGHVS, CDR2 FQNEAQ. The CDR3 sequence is CASRPPGQGYEQYF. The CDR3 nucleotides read TGTGCCAGCAGACCTCCGGGACAGGGCTACGAGCAGTACTTC.

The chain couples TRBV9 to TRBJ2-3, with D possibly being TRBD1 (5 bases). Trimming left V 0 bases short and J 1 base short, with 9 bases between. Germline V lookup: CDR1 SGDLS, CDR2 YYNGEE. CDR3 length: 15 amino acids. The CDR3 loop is CASSVEGLGTDTQYF. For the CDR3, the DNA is TGTGCCAGCAGCGTAGAGGGGCTTGGCACAGATACGCAGTATTTT.

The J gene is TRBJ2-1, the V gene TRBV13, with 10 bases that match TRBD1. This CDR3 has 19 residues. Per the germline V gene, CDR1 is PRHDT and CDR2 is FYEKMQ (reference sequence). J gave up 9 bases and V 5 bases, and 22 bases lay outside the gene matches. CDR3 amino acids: CASSPWGTGCGQGVCEQFF. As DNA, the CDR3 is TGTGCCAGCAGCCCCTGGGGGACTGGTTGCGGACAGGGGGTATGTGAGCAGTTCTTC.

Written as DNA, the CDR3 is TGTGCCAGCAGCTGGCCGGACAGGGGATCACCCATCAACGAGCAGTACTTC. As protein: CASSWPDRGSPINEQYF. This chain uses TRBV5-5 with TRBJ2-7; 9 bases match TRBD1. The CDR3 sequence is 17 residues long. Per germline, CDR1 SGHKS and CDR2 YYEKEE (reference sequence). V was pared by 3 bases and J by 5 bases, with 15 bases of the junction left unmatched.

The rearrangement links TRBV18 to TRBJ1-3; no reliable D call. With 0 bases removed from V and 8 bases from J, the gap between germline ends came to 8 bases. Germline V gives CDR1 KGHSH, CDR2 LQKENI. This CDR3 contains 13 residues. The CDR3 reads CASSPPGVYTIYF. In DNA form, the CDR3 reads TGTGCCAGCTCACCACCTGGAGTCTACACCATATATTTT. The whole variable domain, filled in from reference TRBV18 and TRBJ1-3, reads NAGVMQNPRHLVRRRGQEARLRCSPMKGHSHVYWYRQLPEEGLKFMVYLQKENIIDESGMPKERFSAEFPKEGPSILRIQQVVRGDSAAYFCASSPPGVYTIYFGEGSWLTVV.

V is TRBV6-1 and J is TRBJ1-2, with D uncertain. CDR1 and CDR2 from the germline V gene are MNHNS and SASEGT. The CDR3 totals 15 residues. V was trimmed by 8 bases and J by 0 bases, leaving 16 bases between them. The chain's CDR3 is CASYAVGLANYGYTF. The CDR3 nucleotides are TGTGCCAGCTACGCTGTGGGCCTAGCTAACTATGGCTACACCTTC.

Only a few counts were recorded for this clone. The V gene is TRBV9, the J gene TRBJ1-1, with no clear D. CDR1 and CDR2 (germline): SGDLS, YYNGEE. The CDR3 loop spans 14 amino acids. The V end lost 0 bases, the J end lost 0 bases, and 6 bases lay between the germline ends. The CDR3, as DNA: TGTGCCAGCAGCGTAGCACCCATGAACACTGAAGCTTTCTTT. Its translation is CASSVAPMNTEAFF.

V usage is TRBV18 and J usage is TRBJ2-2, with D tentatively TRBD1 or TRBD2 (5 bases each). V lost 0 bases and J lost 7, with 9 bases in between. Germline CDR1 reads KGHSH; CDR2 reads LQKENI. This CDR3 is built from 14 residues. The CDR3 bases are TGTGCCAGCTCACCACCGCGAGGGGACGGGGAGCTGTTTTTT. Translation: CASSPPRGDGELFF.

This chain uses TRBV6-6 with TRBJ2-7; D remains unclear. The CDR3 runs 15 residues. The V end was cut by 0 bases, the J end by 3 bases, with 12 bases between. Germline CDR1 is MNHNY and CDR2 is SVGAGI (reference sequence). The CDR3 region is CASSYSEHEIYEQYF. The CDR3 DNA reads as TGTGCCAGCAGTTACTCAGAGCATGAGATCTACGAGCAGTACTTC.

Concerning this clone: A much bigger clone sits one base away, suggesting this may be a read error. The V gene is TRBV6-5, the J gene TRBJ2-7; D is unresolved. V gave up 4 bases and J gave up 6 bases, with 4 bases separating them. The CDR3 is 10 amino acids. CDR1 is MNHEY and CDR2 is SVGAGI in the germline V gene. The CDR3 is CASSSGEQYF. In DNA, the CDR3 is TGTGCCAGCAGTTCTGGCGAGCAGTACTTC.

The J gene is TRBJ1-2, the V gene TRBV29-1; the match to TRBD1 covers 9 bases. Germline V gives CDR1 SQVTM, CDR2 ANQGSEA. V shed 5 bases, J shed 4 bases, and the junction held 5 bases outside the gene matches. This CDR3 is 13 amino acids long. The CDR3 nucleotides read TGCAGCGTTATTCGGGGACAGGGCTATGGCTACACCTTC. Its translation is CSVIRGQGYGYTF.

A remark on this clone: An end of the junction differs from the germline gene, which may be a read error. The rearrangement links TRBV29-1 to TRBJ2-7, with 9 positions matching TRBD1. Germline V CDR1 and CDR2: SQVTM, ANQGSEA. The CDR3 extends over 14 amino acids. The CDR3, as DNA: TGCAGCGTGGAAGGACAGGGGTATTCCTACGAGCAGTACTTC. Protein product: CSVEGQGYSYEQYF.

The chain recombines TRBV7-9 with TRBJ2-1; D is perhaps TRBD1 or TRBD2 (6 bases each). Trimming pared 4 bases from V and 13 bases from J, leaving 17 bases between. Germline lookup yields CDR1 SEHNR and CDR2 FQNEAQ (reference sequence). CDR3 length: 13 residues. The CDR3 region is CASSSEGGRLQFF. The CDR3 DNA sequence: TGTGCCAGCAGCTCCGAGGGGGGCCGCTTACAGTTCTTC.

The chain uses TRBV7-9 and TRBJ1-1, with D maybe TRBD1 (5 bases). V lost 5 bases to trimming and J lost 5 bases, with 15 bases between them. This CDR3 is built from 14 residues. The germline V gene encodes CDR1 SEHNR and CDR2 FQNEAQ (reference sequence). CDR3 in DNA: TGTGCCAGCAGCATCCCGCTGGGGCGGACTGAAGCTTTCTTT. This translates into CASSIPLGRTEAFF.

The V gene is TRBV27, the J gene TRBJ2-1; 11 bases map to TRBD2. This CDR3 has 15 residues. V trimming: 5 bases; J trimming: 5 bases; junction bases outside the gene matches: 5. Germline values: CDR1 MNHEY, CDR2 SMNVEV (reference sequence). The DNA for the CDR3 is TGTGCCAGCAGTCCCGGGACTAGCGGAAACAATGAGCAGTTCTTC. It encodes CASSPGTSGNNEQFF.

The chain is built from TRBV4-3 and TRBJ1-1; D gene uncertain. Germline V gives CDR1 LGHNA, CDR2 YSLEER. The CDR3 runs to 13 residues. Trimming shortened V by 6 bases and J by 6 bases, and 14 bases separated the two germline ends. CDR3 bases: TGCGCCAGCAGTCCGAAGGCAAGTTCTGAAGCTTTCTTT. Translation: CASSPKASSEAFF.

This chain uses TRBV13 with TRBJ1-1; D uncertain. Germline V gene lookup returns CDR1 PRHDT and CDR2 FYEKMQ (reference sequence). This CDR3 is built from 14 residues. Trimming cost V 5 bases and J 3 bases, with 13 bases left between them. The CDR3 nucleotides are TGTGCCAGCAGCCCTACTCCTGAGGACACTGAAGCTTTCTTT. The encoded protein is CASSPTPEDTEAFF.